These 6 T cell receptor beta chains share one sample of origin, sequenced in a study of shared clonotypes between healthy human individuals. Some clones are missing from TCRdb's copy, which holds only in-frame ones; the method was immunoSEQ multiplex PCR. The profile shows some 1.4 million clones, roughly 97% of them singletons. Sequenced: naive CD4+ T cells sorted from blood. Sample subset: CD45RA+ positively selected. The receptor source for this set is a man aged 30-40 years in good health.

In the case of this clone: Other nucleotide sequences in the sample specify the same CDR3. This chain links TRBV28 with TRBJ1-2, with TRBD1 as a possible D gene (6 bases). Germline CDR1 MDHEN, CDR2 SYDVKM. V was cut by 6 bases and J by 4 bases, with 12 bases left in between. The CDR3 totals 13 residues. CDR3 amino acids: CASRLQGGYGYTF. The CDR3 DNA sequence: TGTGCCAGCAGATTACAGGGTGGCTATGGCTACACCTTC.

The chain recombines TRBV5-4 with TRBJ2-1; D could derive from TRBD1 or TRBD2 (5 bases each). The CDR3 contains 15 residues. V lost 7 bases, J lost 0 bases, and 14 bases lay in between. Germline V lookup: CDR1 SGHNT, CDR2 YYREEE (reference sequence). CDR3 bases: TGTGCCAGCGGTGAGGGGCGGAGCTCCTACAATGAGCAGTTCTTC. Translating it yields CASGEGRSSYNEQFF.

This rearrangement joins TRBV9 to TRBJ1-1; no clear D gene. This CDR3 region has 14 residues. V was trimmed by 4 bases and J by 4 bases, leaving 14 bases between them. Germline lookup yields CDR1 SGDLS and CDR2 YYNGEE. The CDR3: CASSTTGLGTEAFF. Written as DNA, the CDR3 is TGTGCCAGCAGCACCACGGGGTTGGGCACTGAAGCTTTCTTT.

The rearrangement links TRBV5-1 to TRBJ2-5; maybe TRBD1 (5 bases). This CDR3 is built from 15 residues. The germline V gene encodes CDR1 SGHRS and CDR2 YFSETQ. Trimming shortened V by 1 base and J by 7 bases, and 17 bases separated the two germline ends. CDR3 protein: CASSLTTSQRGTQYF. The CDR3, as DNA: TGCGCCAGCAGCTTGACTACTTCCCAAAGGGGGACCCAGTACTTC.

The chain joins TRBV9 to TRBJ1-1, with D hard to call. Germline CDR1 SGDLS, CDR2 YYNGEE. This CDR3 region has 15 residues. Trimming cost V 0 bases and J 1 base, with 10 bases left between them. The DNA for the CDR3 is TGTGCCAGCAGCGTAGGACACGGCCCGAACACTGAAGCTTTCTTT. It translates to CASSVGHGPNTEAFF. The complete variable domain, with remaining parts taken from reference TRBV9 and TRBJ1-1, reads DSGVTQTPKHLITATGQRVTLRCSPRSGDLSVYWYQQSLDQGLQFLIQYYNGEERAKGNILERFSAQQFPDLHSELNLSSLELGDSALYFCASSVGHGPNTEAFFGQGTRLTVV.

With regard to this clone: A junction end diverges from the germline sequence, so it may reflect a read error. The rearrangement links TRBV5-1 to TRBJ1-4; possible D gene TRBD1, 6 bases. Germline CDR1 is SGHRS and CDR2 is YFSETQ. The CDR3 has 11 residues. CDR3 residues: CASSLGTGLPF. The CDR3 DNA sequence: TGCGCCAGCAGCTTGGGCACAGGGTTGCCTTTT.